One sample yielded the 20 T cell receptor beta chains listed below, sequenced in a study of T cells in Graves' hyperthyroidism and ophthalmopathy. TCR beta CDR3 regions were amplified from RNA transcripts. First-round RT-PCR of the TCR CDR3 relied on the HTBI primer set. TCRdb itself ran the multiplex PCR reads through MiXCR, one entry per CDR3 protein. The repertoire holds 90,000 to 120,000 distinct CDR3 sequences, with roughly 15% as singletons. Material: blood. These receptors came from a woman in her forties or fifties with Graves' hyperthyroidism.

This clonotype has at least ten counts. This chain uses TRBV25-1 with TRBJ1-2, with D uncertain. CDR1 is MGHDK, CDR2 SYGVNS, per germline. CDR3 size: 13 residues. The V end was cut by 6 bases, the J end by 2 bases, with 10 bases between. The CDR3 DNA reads TGTGCCAGCAGCCTCCGGGAGAACTATGGCTACACCTTC. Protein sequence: CASSLRENYGYTF.

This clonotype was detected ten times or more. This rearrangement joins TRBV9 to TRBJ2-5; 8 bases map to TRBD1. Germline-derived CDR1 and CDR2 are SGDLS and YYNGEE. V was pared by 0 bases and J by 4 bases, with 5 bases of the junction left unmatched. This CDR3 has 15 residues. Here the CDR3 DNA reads TGTGCCAGCAGCGTAGAGACCAGGGGGCTAGAGACCCAGTACTTC. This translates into CASSVETRGLETQYF.

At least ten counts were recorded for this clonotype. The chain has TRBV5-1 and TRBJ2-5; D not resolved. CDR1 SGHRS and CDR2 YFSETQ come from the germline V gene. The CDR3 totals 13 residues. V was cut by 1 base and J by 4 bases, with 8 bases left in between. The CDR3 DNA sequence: TGCGCCAGCAGCTTGTTTAGGCCAGAGACCCAGTACTTC. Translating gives CASSLFRPETQYF.

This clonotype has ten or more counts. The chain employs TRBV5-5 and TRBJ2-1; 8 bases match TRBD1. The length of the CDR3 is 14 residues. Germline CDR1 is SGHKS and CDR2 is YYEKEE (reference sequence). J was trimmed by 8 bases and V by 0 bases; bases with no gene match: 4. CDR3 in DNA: TGTGCCAGCAGCTTGGGGACAGGGTTCGATGAGCAGTTCTTC. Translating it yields CASSLGTGFDEQFF. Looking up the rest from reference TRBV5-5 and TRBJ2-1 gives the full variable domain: DAGVTQSPTHLIKTRGQQVTLRCSPISGHKSVSWYQQVLGQGPQFIFQYYEKEERGRGNFPDRFSARQFPNYSSELNVNALLLGDSALYLCASSLGTGFDEQFFGPGTRLTVL.

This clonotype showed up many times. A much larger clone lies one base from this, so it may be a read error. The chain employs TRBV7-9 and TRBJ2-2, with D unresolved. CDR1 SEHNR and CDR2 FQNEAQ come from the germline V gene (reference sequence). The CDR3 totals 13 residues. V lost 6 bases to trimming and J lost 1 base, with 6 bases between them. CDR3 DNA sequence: TGTGCCAGCAGGCCAGGGAACACCGGGGAGCTGTTTTTT. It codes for CASRPGNTGELFF.

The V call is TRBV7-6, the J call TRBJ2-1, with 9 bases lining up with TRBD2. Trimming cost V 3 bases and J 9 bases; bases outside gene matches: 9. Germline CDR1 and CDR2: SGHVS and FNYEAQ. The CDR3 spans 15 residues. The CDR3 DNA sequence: TGTGCCAGCAGCTTCGGCGGGGGGGCGTTGAGTGAGCAGTTCTTC. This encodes CASSFGGGALSEQFF.

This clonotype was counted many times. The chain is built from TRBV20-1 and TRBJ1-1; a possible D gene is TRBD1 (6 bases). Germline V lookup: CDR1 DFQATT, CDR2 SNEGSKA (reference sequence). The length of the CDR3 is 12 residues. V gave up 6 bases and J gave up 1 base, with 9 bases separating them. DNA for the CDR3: TGCAGTGCCCAGACAGGGAACACTGAAGCTTTCTTT. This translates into CSAQTGNTEAFF.

This CDR3 is CASSVGSGRWDNEQFF. In nucleotides, the CDR3 is TGTGCCAGCAGCGTAGGTAGCGGGAGGTGGGACAATGAGCAGTTCTTC. This chain connects TRBV9 to TRBJ2-1; 10 bases line up with TRBD2. CDR3 length: 16 residues. Unmatched junction bases numbered 5, after V lost 0 bases and J lost 5 bases. Germline V gene lookup returns CDR1 SGDLS and CDR2 YYNGEE.

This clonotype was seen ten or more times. CDR3 nucleotide sequence: TGTGCCAGCGTCTTGGGGGTCGGCTATGGCTACACCTTC. As protein: CASVLGVGYGYTF. The V and J genes are TRBV28 and TRBJ1-2, with a weak D call TRBD1 (5 bases). V shed 8 bases and J shed 4 bases, with 14 bases lying between them. The CDR3 consists of 13 residues. CDR1 is MDHEN, CDR2 SYDVKM, per germline.

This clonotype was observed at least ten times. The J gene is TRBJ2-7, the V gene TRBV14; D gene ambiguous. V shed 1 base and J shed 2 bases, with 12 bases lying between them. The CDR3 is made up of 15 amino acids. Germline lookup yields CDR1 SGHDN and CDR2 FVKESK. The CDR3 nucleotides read TGTGCCAGCAGCCAAGGTAGGACCGTCACCTACGAGCAGTACTTC. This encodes CASSQGRTVTYEQYF.

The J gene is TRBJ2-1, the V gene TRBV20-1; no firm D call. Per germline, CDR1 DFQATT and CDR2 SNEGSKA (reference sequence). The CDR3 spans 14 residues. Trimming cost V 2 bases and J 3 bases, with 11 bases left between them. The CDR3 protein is CSARPGRNYNEQFF. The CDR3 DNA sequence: TGCAGTGCTAGACCTGGACGGAACTACAATGAGCAGTTCTTC.

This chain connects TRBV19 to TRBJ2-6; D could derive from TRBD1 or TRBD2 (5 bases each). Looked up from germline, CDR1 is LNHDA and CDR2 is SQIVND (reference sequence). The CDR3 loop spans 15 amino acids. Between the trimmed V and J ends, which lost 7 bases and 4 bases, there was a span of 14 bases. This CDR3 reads CASIDSGAGANVLTF. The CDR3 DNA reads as TGTGCCAGTATAGACTCCGGGGCCGGGGCCAACGTCCTGACTTTC.

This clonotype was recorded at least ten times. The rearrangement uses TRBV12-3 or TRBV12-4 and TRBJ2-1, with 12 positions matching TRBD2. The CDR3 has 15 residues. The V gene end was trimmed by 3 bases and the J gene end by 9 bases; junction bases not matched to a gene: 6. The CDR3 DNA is TGTGCCAGCAGTTTTCTAGCGGGAGGGGCGAGTGAGCAGTTCTTC. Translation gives CASSFLAGGASEQFF.

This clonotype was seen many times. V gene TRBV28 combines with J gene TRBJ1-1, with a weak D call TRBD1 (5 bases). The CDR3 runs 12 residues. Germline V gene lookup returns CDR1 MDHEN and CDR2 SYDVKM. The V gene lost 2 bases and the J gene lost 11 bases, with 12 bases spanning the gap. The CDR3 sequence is CASSLTGLEAFF. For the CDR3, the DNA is TGTGCCAGCAGTTTAACAGGTTTGGAGGCTTTCTTT.

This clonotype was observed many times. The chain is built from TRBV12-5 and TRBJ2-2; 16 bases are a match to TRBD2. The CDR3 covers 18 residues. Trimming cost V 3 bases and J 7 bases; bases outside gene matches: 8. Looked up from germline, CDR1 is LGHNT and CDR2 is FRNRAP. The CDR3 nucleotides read TGTGCTAGTGGTTTCGGGACTAGCGGGAGGGTCATGGACGGGGAGCTGTTTTTT. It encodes CASGFGTSGRVMDGELFF.

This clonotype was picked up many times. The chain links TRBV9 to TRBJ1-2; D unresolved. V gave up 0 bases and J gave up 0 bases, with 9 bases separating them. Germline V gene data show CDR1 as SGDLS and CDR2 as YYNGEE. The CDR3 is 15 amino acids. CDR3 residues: CASSVEEGANYGYTF. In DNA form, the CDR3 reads TGTGCCAGCAGCGTAGAGGAGGGAGCTAACTATGGCTACACCTTC.

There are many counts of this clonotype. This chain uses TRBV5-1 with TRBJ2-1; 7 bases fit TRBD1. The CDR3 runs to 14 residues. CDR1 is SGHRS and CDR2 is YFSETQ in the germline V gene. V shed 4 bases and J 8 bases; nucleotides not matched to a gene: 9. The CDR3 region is CASSRDRMLDEQFF. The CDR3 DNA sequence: TGCGCCAGCAGCCGGGACAGAATGCTAGATGAGCAGTTCTTC.

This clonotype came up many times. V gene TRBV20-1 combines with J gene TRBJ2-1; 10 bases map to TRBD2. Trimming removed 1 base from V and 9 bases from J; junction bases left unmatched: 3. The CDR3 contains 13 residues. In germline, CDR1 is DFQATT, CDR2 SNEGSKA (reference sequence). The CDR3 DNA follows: TGCAGTGCTAGAGTCCGACTAGCGGGTGAGCAGTTCTTC. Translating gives CSARVRLAGEQFF.

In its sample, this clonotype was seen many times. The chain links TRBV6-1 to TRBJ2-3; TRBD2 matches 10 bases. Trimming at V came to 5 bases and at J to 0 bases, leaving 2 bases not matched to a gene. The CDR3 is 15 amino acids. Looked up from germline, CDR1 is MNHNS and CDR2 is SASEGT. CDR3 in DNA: TGTGCCAGCAGTCCACTAGCGGGGAGCACAGATACGCAGTATTTT. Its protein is CASSPLAGSTDTQYF.

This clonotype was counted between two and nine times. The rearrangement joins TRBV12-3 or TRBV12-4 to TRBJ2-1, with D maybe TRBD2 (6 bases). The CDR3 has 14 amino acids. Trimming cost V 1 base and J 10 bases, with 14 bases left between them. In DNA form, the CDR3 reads TGTGCCAGCAGTTTAGTCGGCCCGCGGGGAGAGCAGTTCTTC. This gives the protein CASSLVGPRGEQFF.